This TCR beta chain was recovered during a study of blood T cell repertoires in COVID-19. Study as a whole: Samples representing acute and convalescent COVID-19 were sourced from the United States, Italy and Spain. Sample material is recorded as cDNA or gDNA derived from T cells, B-cell-depleted T cells, or PBMCs.

In the authors' methods: Researchers report that nucleated cell counts were estimated from reference gene primer amplification. Profiled with immunoSEQ multiplex PCR; TCRdb holds only in-frame clones, not every one. That table supplies the V and J calls and clone size; D and trimming were determined from the DNA. The sample lists about 150,000 clones; about 90% were seen once. The CDR3 totals 19 residues. The TCR originated in a man in his 60s with acute or convalescent COVID-19. The chain recombines TRBV21-1 with TRBJ1-1; the table's D call of TRBD1 was not tested on the DNA. TRBV21-1 corresponds to a pseudogene. The sequenced material came from peripheral blood. CDR3 DNA: TGTGCCAGCAGCAAAACTGCCCCGGGACAGGGGGCGGTGAACACTGAAGCTTTCTTT. Translation: CASSKTAPGQGAVNTEAFF.